Below are 9 T cell receptor beta chains sequenced from a single sample in a study of T cell therapy after organ transplantation. Their recognized antigens are unknown. Clones were sequenced by immunoSEQ multiplex PCR, and TCRdb holds only the in-frame ones, with some missing. The sample contains about 21,000 clones, 84% of which appear only once. Noted time point: 20-29 weeks after completion of therapy. The input for sequencing was CD8+ T cells from blood, taken after autologous CMV-specific T cell therapy. These receptors were obtained from a human patient who had received a solid organ transplant and had CMV disease. These T cells may partly come from the graft donor.

This rearrangement joins TRBV21-1 to TRBJ1-2. TRBV21-1 is an annotated pseudogene. This CDR3 has 15 residues. The CDR3 nucleotides are TGTGCCAGCAGCAAAGAGGGGAAACGGGGCTATGGCTACACCTTC. This codes for CASSKEGKRGYGYTF.

This clone was observed once. The V and J genes are TRBV4-3 and TRBJ2-4; D gene ambiguous. This CDR3 has 16 residues. Trimming removed 1 base at V and 7 bases at J, with 17 bases between. Germline lookup yields CDR1 LGHNA and CDR2 YSLEER. In nucleotides, the CDR3 is TGCGCCAGCAGCCAAGTCGTCGGGCCCCCCCTGAACATTCAGTACTTC. Amino acid sequence: CASSQVVGPPLNIQYF.

V usage is TRBV19 and J usage is TRBJ1-1; TRBD1 might be the D (5 bases). The CDR3 runs 13 residues. Germline CDR1 is LNHDA and CDR2 is SQIVND (reference sequence). With 5 bases removed from V and 4 bases from J, the gap between germline ends came to 11 bases. The CDR3 sequence is CASSWGSTTEAFF. The CDR3 DNA reads TGTGCCAGTAGTTGGGGGTCGACCACTGAAGCTTTCTTT.

The J gene is TRBJ2-5, the V gene TRBV6-1; D is unresolved. CDR1 and CDR2 from the germline V gene are MNHNS and SASEGT. The V end was cut by 4 bases, the J end by 2 bases, with 14 bases between. The CDR3 is 15 amino acids. The CDR3 DNA follows: TGTGCCAGCAGTGGGACCGGGCCCCGGCAAGAGACCCAGTACTTC. Protein product: CASSGTGPRQETQYF.

The chain couples TRBV20-1 to TRBJ1-2, with TRBD1 as a possible D gene (5 bases). Germline CDR1 DFQATT, CDR2 SNEGSKA (reference sequence). V was shortened by 6 bases and J by 6 bases, with 11 bases between the two germline ends. This CDR3 contains 11 residues. The DNA of the CDR3 is TGCAGTGCGAAGACAGTGAATGGCTACACCTTC. Translation gives CSAKTVNGYTF.

This clone was detected only once. The rearrangement joins TRBV4-3 to TRBJ2-5, with D tentatively TRBD2 (5 bases). Germline V CDR1 and CDR2: LGHNA, YSLEER. The V end lost 4 bases, the J end lost 5 bases, and 17 bases lay between the germline ends. The CDR3 has 15 amino acids. CDR3 nucleotides: TGCGCCAGCAGCCCCAGTTCGGCACCGGGGGAGACCCAGTACTTC. Amino acids: CASSPSSAPGETQYF.

The J gene is TRBJ2-6, the V gene TRBV19; the D gene is possibly TRBD1 (5 bases). The CDR3 contains 14 residues. V dropped 5 bases and J dropped 8 bases, with 13 bases sitting between them. Germline CDR1 and CDR2: LNHDA and SQIVND (reference sequence). CDR3 sequence (DNA): TGTGCCAGTAGTCCCTCGACAGCGACCAACGTCCTGACTTTC. It translates to CASSPSTATNVLTF.

This clone was recorded only once. The J gene is TRBJ2-7, the V gene TRBV4-1, with 9 bases lining up with TRBD1. Germline lookup yields CDR1 MGHRA and CDR2 YSYEKL. J was trimmed by 7 bases and V by 3 bases; bases with no gene match: 4. This CDR3 comprises 13 residues. The chain's CDR3 is CASSQRQGGEQYF. For the CDR3, the DNA is TGCGCCAGCAGCCAGAGACAGGGGGGGGAGCAGTACTTC.

The chain uses TRBV6-5 and TRBJ2-7, with D unclear. Trimming took off 2 bases at V and 2 bases at J, with 10 bases between the two ends. CDR3 length equals 14 residues. Germline V CDR1 and CDR2: MNHEY, SVGAGI. The CDR3 coding sequence is TGTGCCAGCAGTTACACAGACACGACCTACGAGCAGTACTTC. This encodes CASSYTDTTYEQYF.